This TCR beta chain was sequenced for a study of T cells after yellow fever vaccination. Study observations and caveats: Reappearance after the booster was observed for most primary-vaccination clones (about 96% CD4, less than 90% CD8). The study found a weaker secondary response that peaked faster, day 5 versus 15.

The germline V gene has CDR1 MNHEY and CDR2 SVGAGI. The V end lost 7 bases, the J end lost 1 base, and 16 bases lay between the germline ends. The CDR3 runs 16 residues. Only a few counts were recorded for this clonotype. Antigen unknown. The 5'RACE template-switching step produced TCR cDNA and added a universal primer site and UMIs. A single record per CDR3 protein comes from TCRdb applying MiXCR to the 5' RACE reads. The data contain roughly 400,000 distinct CDR3 sequences, 15% to 20% of them singletons. V gene TRBV6-5 combines with J gene TRBJ2-2; no clear D gene. The sample here was PBMCs, taken before the yellow fever booster vaccination. The sequence derives from a man younger than 30 who received the YFV17D yellow fever vaccine. The CDR3 DNA reads TGTGCCAGCACGGTCTGGGCCGACCTGAACACCGGGGAGCTGTTTTTT. As protein: CASTVWADLNTGELFF.